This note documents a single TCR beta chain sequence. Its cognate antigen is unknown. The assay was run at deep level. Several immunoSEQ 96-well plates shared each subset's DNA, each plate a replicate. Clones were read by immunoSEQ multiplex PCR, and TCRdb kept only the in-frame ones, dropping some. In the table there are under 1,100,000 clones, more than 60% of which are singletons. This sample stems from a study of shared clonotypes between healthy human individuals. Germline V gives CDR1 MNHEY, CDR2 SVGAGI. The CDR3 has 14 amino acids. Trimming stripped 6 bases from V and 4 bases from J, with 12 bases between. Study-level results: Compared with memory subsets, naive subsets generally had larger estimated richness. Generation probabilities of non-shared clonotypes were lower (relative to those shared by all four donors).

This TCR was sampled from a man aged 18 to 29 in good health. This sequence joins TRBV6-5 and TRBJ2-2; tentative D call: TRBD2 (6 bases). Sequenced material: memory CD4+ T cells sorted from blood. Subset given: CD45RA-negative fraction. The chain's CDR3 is CASSRGLSTGELFF. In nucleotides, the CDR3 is TGTGCCAGCAGCCGGGGACTGAGCACCGGGGAGCTGTTTTTT.